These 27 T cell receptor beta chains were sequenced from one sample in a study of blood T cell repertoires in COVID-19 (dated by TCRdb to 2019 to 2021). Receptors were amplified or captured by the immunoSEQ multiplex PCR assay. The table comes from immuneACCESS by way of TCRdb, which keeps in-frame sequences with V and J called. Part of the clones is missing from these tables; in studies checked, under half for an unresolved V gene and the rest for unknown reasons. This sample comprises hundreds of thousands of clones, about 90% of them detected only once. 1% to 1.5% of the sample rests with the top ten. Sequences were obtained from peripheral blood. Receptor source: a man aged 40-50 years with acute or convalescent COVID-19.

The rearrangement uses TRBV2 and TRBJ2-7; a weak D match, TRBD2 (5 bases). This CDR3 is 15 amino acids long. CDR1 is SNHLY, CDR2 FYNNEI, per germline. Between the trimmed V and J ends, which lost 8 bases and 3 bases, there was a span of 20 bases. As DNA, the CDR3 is TGTGCCAGCTGGGGTTTAGCGAGTACCGACTACGAGCAGTACTTC. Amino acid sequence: CASWGLASTDYEQYF.

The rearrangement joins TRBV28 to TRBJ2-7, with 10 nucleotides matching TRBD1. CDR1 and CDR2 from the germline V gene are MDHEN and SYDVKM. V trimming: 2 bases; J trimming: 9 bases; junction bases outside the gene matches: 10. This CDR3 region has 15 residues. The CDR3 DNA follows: TGTGCCAGCAGTTTACAACACGGGACAGGGGAGACGCAGTACTTC. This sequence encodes CASSLQHGTGETQYF.

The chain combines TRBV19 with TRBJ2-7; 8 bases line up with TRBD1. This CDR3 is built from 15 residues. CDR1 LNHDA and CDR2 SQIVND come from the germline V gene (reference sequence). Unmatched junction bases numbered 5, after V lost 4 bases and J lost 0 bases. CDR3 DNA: TGTGCCAGTAGTAACCGGGACAGGAGCTCCTACGAGCAGTACTTC. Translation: CASSNRDRSSYEQYF.

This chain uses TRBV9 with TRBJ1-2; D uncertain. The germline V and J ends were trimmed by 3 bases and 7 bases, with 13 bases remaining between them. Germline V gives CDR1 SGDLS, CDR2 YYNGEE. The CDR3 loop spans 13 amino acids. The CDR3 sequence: CASSAPPGPGYTF. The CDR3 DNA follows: TGTGCCAGCAGCGCCCCGCCGGGTCCTGGCTACACCTTC.

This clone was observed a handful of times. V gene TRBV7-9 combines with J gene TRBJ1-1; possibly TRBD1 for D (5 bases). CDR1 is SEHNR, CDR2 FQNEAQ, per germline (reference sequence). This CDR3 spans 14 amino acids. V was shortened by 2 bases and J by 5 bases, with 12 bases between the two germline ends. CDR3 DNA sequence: TGTGCCAGCAGCTTATCAGGGTCTGGGACTGAAGCTTTCTTT. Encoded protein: CASSLSGSGTEAFF.

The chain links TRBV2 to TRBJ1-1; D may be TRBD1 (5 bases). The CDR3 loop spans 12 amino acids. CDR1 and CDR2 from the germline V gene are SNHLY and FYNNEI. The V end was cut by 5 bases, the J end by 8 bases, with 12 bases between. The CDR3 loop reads CASSKEGMEAFF. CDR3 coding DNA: TGTGCCAGCAGTAAAGAGGGGATGGAAGCTTTCTTT.

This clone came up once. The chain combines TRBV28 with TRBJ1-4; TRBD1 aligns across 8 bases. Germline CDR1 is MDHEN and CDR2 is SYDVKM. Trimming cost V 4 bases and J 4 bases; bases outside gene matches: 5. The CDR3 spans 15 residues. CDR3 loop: CASSSIQGDNEKLFF. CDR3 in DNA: TGTGCCAGCAGTTCAATACAGGGGGATAATGAAAAACTGTTTTTT.

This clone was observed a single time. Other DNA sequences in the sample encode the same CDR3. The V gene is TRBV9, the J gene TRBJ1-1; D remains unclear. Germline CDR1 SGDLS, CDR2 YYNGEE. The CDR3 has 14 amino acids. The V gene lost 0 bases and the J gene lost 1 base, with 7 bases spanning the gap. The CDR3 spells CASSVGGSNTEAFF. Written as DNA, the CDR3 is TGTGCCAGCAGCGTAGGAGGGTCGAACACTGAAGCTTTCTTT.

CDR3 DNA sequence: TGTGCCAGCAGCGTAGGTACTGGATGGGAGGGAGCAAACACCATATATTTT. Protein product: CASSVGTGWEGANTIYF. V and J are TRBV9 and TRBJ1-3; no definite D call. Germline CDR1 SGDLS, CDR2 YYNGEE. V lost 0 bases and J 6 bases, leaving 19 bases between the germline ends. This CDR3 has 17 amino acids.

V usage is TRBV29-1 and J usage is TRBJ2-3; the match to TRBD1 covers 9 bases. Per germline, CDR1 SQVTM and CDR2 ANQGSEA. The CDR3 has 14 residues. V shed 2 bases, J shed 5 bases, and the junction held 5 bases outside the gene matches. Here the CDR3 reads CSVEQGQGEDTQYF. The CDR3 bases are TGCAGCGTTGAACAGGGACAGGGAGAAGATACGCAGTATTTT.

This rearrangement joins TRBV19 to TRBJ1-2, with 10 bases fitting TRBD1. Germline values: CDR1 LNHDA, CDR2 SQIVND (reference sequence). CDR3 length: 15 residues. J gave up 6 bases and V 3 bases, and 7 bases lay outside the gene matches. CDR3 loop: CASSMTGGAKNGYTF. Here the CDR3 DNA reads TGTGCCAGTAGTATGACAGGGGGCGCAAAGAATGGCTACACCTTC.

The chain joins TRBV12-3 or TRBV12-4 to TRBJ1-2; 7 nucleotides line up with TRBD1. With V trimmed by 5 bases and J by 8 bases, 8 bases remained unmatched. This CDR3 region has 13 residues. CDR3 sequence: CASSRDSASGYTF. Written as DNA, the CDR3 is TGTGCCAGCAGTCGGGACAGCGCCAGCGGCTACACCTTC.

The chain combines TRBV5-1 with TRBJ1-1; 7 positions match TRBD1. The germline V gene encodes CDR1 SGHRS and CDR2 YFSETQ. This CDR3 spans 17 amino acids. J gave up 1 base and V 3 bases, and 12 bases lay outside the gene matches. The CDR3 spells CASSSKATGPKNTEAFF. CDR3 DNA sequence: TGCGCCAGCAGCTCTAAAGCGACAGGGCCCAAGAACACTGAAGCTTTCTTT. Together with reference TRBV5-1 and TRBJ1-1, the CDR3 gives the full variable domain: KAGVTQTPRYLIKTRGQQVTLSCSPISGHRSVSWYQQTPGQGLQFLFEYFSETQRNKGNFPGRFSGRQFSNSRSEMNVSTLELGDSALYLCASSSKATGPKNTEAFFGQGTRLTVV.

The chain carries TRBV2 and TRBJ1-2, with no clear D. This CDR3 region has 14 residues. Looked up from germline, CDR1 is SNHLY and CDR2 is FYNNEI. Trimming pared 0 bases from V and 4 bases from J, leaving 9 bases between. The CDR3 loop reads CASSEAAVLYGYTF. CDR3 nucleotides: TGTGCCAGCAGTGAAGCGGCAGTCCTCTATGGCTACACCTTC.

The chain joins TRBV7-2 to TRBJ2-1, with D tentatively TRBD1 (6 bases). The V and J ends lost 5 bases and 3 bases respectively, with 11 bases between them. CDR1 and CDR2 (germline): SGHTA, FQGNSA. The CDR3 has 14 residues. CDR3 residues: CASSTDRFYNEQFF. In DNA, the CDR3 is TGTGCCAGCAGCACGGACAGATTCTACAATGAGCAGTTCTTC.

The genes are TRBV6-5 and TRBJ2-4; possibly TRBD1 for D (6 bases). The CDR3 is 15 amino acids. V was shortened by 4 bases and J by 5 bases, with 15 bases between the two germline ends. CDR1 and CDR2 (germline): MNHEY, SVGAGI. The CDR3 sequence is CASSSGVLTENIQYF. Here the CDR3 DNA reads TGTGCCAGCAGTTCAGGGGTCCTTACTGAAAACATTCAGTACTTC.

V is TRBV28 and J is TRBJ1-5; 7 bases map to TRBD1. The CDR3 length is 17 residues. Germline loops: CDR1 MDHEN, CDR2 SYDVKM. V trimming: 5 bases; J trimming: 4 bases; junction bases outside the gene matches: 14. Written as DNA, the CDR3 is TGTGCCAGCAGTCGTTTCCGGGACAGAATTCTTAATCAGCCCCAGCATTTT. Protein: CASSRFRDRILNQPQHF. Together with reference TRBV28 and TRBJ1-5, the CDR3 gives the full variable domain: DVKVTQSSRYLVKRTGEKVFLECVQDMDHENMFWYRQDPGLGLRLIYFSYDVKMKEKGDIPEGYSVSREKKERFSLILESASTNQTSMYLCASSRFRDRILNQPQHFGDGTRLSIL.

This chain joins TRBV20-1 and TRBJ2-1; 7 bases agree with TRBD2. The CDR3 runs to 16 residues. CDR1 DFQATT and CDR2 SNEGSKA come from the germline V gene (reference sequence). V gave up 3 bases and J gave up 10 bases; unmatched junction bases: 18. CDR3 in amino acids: CSASGSNSGAPREQFF. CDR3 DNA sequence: TGCAGTGCTAGTGGCTCCAACAGCGGGGCCCCCAGGGAGCAGTTCTTC.

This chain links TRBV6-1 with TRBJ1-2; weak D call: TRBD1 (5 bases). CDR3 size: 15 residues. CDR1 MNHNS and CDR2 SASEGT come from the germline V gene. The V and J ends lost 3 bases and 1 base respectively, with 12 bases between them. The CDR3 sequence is CASSDRGHLNYGYTF. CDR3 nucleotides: TGTGCCAGCAGTGACCGTGGACACCTTAACTATGGCTACACCTTC.

The CDR3 is CASRPYSGAEAFF. The DNA for the CDR3 is TGTGCCAGCAGACCCTACAGTGGCGCTGAAGCTTTCTTT. The V call is TRBV7-2, the J call TRBJ1-1; D call uncertain. The germline V gene has CDR1 SGHTA and CDR2 FQGNSA. The CDR3 has 13 amino acids. Trimming removed 6 bases from V and 6 bases from J, with 14 bases in between.

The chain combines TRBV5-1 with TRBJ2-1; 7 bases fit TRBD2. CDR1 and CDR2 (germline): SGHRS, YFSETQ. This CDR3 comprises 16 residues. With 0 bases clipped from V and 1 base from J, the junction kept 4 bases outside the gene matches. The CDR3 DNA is TGCGCCAGCAGCTTGGGACTAGCAGATTCCTACAATGAGCAGTTCTTC. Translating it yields CASSLGLADSYNEQFF.

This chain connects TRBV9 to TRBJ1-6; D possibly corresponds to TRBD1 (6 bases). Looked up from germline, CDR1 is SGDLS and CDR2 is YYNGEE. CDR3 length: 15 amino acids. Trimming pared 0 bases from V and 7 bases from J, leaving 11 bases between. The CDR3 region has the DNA TGTGCCAGCAGCGTAGCTACAGGGAACAATTCACCCCTCCACTTT. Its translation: CASSVATGNNSPLHF.

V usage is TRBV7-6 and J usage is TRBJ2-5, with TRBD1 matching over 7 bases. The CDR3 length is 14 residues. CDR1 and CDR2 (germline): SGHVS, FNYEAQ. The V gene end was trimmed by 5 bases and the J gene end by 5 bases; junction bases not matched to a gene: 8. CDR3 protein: CASSATTGTETQYF. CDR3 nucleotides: TGTGCCAGCAGCGCGACGACAGGGACGGAGACCCAGTACTTC.

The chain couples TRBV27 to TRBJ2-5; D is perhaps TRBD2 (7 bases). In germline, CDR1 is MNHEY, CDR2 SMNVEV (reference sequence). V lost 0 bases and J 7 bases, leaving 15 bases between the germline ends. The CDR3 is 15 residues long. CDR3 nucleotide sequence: TGTGCCAGCAGTTTATCCCCGGGGGGCAGGGGGACCCAGTACTTC. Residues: CASSLSPGGRGTQYF.

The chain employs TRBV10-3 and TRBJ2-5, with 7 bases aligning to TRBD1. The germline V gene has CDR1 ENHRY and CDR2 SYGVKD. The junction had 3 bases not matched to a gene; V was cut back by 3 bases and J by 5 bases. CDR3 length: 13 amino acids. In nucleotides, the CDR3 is TGTGCCATCAGTGAAGGGGGCCGGGAGACCCAGTACTTC. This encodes CAISEGGRETQYF.

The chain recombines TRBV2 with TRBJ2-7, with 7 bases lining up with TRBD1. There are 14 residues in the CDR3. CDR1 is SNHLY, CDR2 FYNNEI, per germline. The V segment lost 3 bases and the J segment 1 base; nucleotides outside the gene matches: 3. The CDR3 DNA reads TGTGCCAGCAGTGAGCAGGGGGTTTCCTACGAGCAGTACTTC. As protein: CASSEQGVSYEQYF.

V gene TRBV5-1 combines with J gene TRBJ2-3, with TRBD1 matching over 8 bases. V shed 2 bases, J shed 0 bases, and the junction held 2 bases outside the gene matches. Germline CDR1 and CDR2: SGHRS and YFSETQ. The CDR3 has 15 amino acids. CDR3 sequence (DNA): TGCGCCAGCAGCTTTGACAGGGGAAGCACAGATACGCAGTATTTT. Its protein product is CASSFDRGSTDTQYF.